Reported below is one TCR beta chain. What it binds is unknown. This sample was taken from a study of cytomegalovirus exposure and HLA in healthy donors. Study context: Earlier sequencing of some 190 million T cells yielded approximately 100 million unique TCR beta sequences. Study-wide results and caveats: Later, TCR association rates were found to vary by HLA locus, highest for DRB1 and lowest for HLA-C. Follow-up analysis seemed to connect common viral pathogens with several of the most significant clusters identified.

Primers for the PCR totalled 60 Vbeta and 13 Jbeta. Sequenced by immunoSEQ multiplex PCR; TCRdb stores in-frame clones only, minus some. The sample data list about 200,000 clones. Germline CDR1 and CDR2: MDHEN and SYDVKM. The V gene end was trimmed by 3 bases and the J gene end by 5 bases; junction bases not matched to a gene: 7. This CDR3 spans 14 amino acids. The chain is built from TRBV28 and TRBJ2-7; 7 bases are shared with TRBD2. The sequencing input was PBMCs. The TCR was taken from a girl aged 2 to 9 in good health and CMV-seropositive. CDR3 loop: CASSFGDYPHEQYF. The CDR3 DNA reads TGTGCCAGCAGTTTTGGGGACTACCCACACGAGCAGTACTTC.